Each of the 19 T cell receptor beta chains below was sequenced from the same sample in a study of CD8 T cells in Susac syndrome. An amount of RNA that ranged from 0.5 to 1 ug was reverse transcribed with random hexamers. TCRdb re-analysed the immunoSEQ multiplex PCR reads in MiXCR, keeping a single row per CDR3 protein. The sample includes some 180,000 distinct CDR3 sequences, more than 85% of them seen just once. The specimen sequenced was CD4+ T cells from PBMCs. Every receptor here comes from a human donor with Susac syndrome.

Only one count was recorded for this clonotype. The chain uses TRBV6-6 and TRBJ2-5, with D perhaps given as TRBD1 or TRBD2 (5 bases each). CDR1 MNHNY and CDR2 SVGAGI come from the germline V gene (reference sequence). V lost 3 bases to trimming and J lost 5 bases, with 13 bases between them. This CDR3 is 14 amino acids long. CDR3: CASSYAGWGETQYF. The CDR3 DNA follows: TGTGCCAGCAGTTATGCAGGGTGGGGGGAGACCCAGTACTTC.

This chain joins TRBV2 and TRBJ1-2; no definite D call. The ends were cut back, 2 bases at V and 5 bases at J, with 6 bases in the middle. There are 12 residues in the CDR3. The germline gives CDR1 SNHLY, CDR2 FYNNEI. Here the CDR3 reads CASSESSYGYTF. The CDR3 DNA follows: TGTGCCAGCAGTGAAAGCAGTTATGGCTACACCTTC.

This chain joins TRBV9 and TRBJ2-1; perhaps TRBD2 as D (5 bases). CDR3 length equals 15 residues. Trimming took off 1 base at V and 1 base at J, with 9 bases between the two ends. Germline-derived CDR1 and CDR2 are SGDLS and YYNGEE. DNA of the CDR3: TGTGCCAGCAGCGTATCTAGAGGGTCCTACAATGAGCAGTTCTTC. This gives the protein CASSVSRGSYNEQFF. The whole variable domain, remainder taken from reference TRBV9 and TRBJ2-1, is DSGVTQTPKHLITATGQRVTLRCSPRSGDLSVYWYQQSLDQGLQFLIQYYNGEERAKGNILERFSAQQFPDLHSELNLSSLELGDSALYFCASSVSRGSYNEQFFGPGTRLTVL.

This clonotype was seen only once. The J gene is TRBJ2-2, the V gene TRBV9; 9 positions agree with TRBD2. CDR1 is SGDLS and CDR2 is YYNGEE in the germline V gene. V trimming: 7 bases; J trimming: 0 bases; junction bases outside the gene matches: 1. The CDR3 spans 14 residues. CDR3 sequence: CASGLATNTGELFF. CDR3 nucleotides: TGTGCCAGCGGACTAGCGACGAACACCGGGGAGCTGTTTTTT.

V usage is TRBV20-1 and J usage is TRBJ1-1; D remains ambiguous. Germline assignment: CDR1 DFQATT and CDR2 SNEGSKA (reference sequence). The CDR3 is 15 residues long. Trimming cost V 0 bases and J 4 bases, with 15 bases left between them. The CDR3, as DNA: TGCAGTGCTAGAGACCCGACGTATGGCGCCACTGAAGCTTTCTTT. Its protein product is CSARDPTYGATEAFF.

J is TRBJ1-5 and V is TRBV6-4, with no clear D. Germline values: CDR1 MRHNA, CDR2 SNTAGT. V lost 2 bases and J 3 bases, leaving 8 bases between the germline ends. This CDR3 region has 14 residues. CDR3 coding DNA: TGTGCCAGCAGTGACAACAGAATCAATCAGCCCCAGCATTTT. Residues: CASSDNRINQPQHF.

This chain uses TRBV5-1 with TRBJ1-1, with D unresolved. Trimming took 0 bases from V and 3 from J, leaving 9 bases between them. This CDR3 spans 14 amino acids. Per germline, CDR1 SGHRS and CDR2 YFSETQ. CDR3 coding DNA: TGCGCCAGCAGCTTGGGCAGGAGATACACTGAAGCTTTCTTT. As protein: CASSLGRRYTEAFF.

This chain links TRBV19 with TRBJ1-1; weak D call: TRBD1 (6 bases). The CDR3 loop spans 18 amino acids. From germline, CDR1 is LNHDA and CDR2 SQIVND (reference sequence). The V end was cut by 7 bases, the J end by 0 bases, with 24 bases between. The CDR3 protein is CASNTETAGAEMNTEAFF. CDR3 sequence (DNA): TGTGCCAGTAACACCGAAACCGCGGGGGCTGAAATGAACACTGAAGCTTTCTTT.

The chain is built from TRBV7-9 and TRBJ1-5; 8 positions agree with TRBD1. The CDR3 is 15 amino acids. Per germline, CDR1 SEHNR and CDR2 FQNEAQ (reference sequence). Trimming took 3 bases from V and 4 from J; bases not matched to a gene: 5. The CDR3 nucleotides are TGTGCCAGCAGCTTGGGGACAGGAACTAATCAGCCCCAGCATTTT. Amino acids: CASSLGTGTNQPQHF.

The V gene is TRBV2, the J gene TRBJ1-1; D might be TRBD1 (6 bases). CDR1 and CDR2 from the germline V gene are SNHLY and FYNNEI. The V and J ends lost 4 bases and 4 bases respectively, with 10 bases between them. The CDR3 is 13 residues long. For the CDR3, the DNA is TGTGCCAGCAGTGGACAGGCGACCACTGAAGCTTTCTTT. Its protein product is CASSGQATTEAFF.

The V call is TRBV2, the J call TRBJ1-2, with 8 bases matching TRBD1. The ends lost 10 bases at V and 4 bases at J; junction bases unmatched: 5. The CDR3 totals 12 residues. CDR1 is SNHLY, CDR2 FYNNEI, per germline. In DNA form, the CDR3 reads TGTGCCACCGGCGGGACAGGCTATGGCTACACCTTC. This encodes CATGGTGYGYTF.

V and J are TRBV7-9 and TRBJ1-2; D is possibly TRBD1 (5 bases). The CDR3 loop spans 13 amino acids. V lost 11 bases and J 1 base, leaving 14 bases between the germline ends. CDR1 SEHNR and CDR2 FQNEAQ come from the germline V gene (reference sequence). For the CDR3, the DNA is TGTGCCGCCACAGGCCCAATTAACTATGGCTACACCTTC. Encoded protein: CAATGPINYGYTF.

The chain employs TRBV6-1 and TRBJ2-3, with D unresolved. The CDR3 sequence is 16 residues long. The ends were cut back, 3 bases at V and 2 bases at J, with 15 bases in the middle. Germline V gene lookup returns CDR1 MNHNS and CDR2 SASEGT. CDR3 in DNA: TGTGCCAGCAGTGACGGCGTTAGCACGAACACAGATACGCAGTATTTT. It yields the protein CASSDGVSTNTDTQYF.

The chain links TRBV6-5 to TRBJ2-3; D may be TRBD1 (6 bases). CDR1 is MNHEY, CDR2 SVGAGI, per germline. The CDR3 covers 15 residues. Trimming shortened V by 7 bases and J by 3 bases, and 17 bases separated the two germline ends. The CDR3 is CASTLTGLGTDTQYF. The CDR3 DNA reads TGTGCCAGCACCTTAACAGGGCTTGGTACAGATACGCAGTATTTT.

The chain combines TRBV6-5 with TRBJ1-6; unclear D gene. Germline CDR1 and CDR2: MNHEY and SVGAGI. Deletions cut 0 bases from V and 3 bases from J, with 12 bases between. The CDR3 runs 17 residues. The CDR3 spells CASSYSFRESYNSPLHF. The DNA for the CDR3 is TGTGCCAGCAGTTACTCGTTCAGAGAGAGCTATAATTCACCCCTCCACTTT.

The chain is built from TRBV6-1 and TRBJ1-2; D is perhaps TRBD1 (6 bases). Trimming pared 5 bases from V and 5 bases from J, leaving 12 bases between. There are 13 residues in the CDR3. Germline V gene data show CDR1 as MNHNS and CDR2 as SASEGT. CDR3 sequence (DNA): TGTGCCAGCAGTCTCGGACAGACTTATGGCTACACCTTC. It codes for CASSLGQTYGYTF.

V and J are TRBV11-2 and TRBJ1-3, with 10 bases aligning to TRBD1. The V gene end was trimmed by 1 base and the J gene end by 2 bases; junction bases not matched to a gene: 2. In germline, CDR1 is SGHAT, CDR2 FQNNGV. The CDR3 covers 16 residues. The DNA of the CDR3 is TGTGCCAGCAGCTTAGTAGGACAGGGGGCTGGAAACACCATATATTTT. This gives the protein CASSLVGQGAGNTIYF.

CDR3 nucleotide sequence: TGTGCCAGCAGCCAAGTGGGGGACTATGGCTACACCTTC. This codes for CASSQVGDYGYTF. The chain carries TRBV3-1 and TRBJ1-2; a weak D match, TRBD1 (5 bases). CDR1 and CDR2 (germline): LGHDT, YNNKEL (reference sequence). Trimming removed 1 base at V and 3 bases at J, with 6 bases between. The CDR3 is 13 residues long.

The chain carries TRBV9 and TRBJ2-3; the D is unclear. Trimming stripped 1 base from V and 1 base from J, with 10 bases between. Germline V lookup: CDR1 SGDLS, CDR2 YYNGEE. The CDR3 has 15 residues. This CDR3 reads CASSVTLGGTDTQYF. Here the CDR3 DNA reads TGTGCCAGCAGCGTAACTCTTGGTGGCACAGATACGCAGTATTTT.